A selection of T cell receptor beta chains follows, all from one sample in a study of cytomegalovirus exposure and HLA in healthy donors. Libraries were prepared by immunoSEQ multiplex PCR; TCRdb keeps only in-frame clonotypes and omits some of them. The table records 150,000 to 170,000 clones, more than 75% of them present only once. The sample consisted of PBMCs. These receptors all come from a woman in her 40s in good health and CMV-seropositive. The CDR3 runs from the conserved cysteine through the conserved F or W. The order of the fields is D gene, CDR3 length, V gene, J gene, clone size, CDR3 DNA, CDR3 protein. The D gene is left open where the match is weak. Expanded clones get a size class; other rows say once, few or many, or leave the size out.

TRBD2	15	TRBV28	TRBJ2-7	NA	TGTGCCAGCAGTTTCCCTGGACTAGCGGTAACCGAGCAGTACTTC	CASSFPGLAVTEQYF
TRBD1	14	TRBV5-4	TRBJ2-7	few	TGTGCCAGCAAAAGGGGGACAGGGGTCTCCGAGCAGTACTTC	CASKRGTGVSEQYF
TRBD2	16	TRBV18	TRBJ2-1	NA	TGTGCCAGCTCATCGAGCGGGACCAACTCCTACAATGAGCAGTTCTTC	CASSSSGTNSYNEQFF
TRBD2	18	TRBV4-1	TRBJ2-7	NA	TGCGCCAGCAGCCAAGATCATTCTAGCGGGAGCCACTCCTACGAGCAGTACTTC	CASSQDHSSGSHSYEQYF
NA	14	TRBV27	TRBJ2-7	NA	TGTGCCAGCAGTGTTAGCGGTTCCTCCTACGAGCAGTACTTC	CASSVSGSSYEQYF
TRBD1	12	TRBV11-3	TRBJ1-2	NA	TGTGCCAGCAGCCGACAGGGAAATGGCTACACCTTC	CASSRQGNGYTF
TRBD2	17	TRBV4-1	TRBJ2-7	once	TGCGCCAGCAGCCAGGCTCCTACTAGCGGGATCTCGTACGAGCAGTACTTC	CASSQAPTSGISYEQYF
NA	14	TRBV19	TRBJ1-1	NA	TGTGCCAGTACCGAGTTTATCACCACCCCTGAAGCTTTCTTT	CASTEFITTPEAFF
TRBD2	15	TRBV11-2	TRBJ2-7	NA	TGTGCCAGCAGCCACGGACTAGCGGGAGTGGACGAGCAGTACTTC	CASSHGLAGVDEQYF
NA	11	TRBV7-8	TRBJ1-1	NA	TGTGCCAGCAGCCGGGGCACTGAAGCTTTCTTT	CASSRGTEAFF
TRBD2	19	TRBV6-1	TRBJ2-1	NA	TGTGCCAGCAGTGTTTCGGGACTAGCGGGAGTCAGGACCTACAATGAGCAGTTCTTC	CASSVSGLAGVRTYNEQFF
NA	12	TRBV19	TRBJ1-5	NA	TGTGCCAGTAGACAGGGTTTTCAGCCCCAGCATTTT	CASRQGFQPQHF
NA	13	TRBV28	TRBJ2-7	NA	TGTGCCAGCAGGCTAGCCGGGTTCTACGAGCAGTACTTC	CASRLAGFYEQYF
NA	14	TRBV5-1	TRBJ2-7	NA	TGCGCCAGCAGCTTGGGCGTAGGGGACTACGAGCAGTACTTC	CASSLGVGDYEQYF
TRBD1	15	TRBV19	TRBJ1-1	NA	TGTGCCAGTAGTTCCCGGGACAGGGGTAACACTGAAGCTTTCTTT	CASSSRDRGNTEAFF
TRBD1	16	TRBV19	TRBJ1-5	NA	TGTGCCAGTAGTAAGGGGACAGGGAGGATAAATCAGCCCCAGCATTTT	CASSKGTGRINQPQHF
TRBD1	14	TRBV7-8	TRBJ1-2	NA	TGTGCCAGTAGGAGGCAGGGGGAAAACTATGGCTACACCTTC	CASRRQGENYGYTF
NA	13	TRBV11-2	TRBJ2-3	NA	TGTGCCAGCAGCTTAGCACTTACAGATACGCAGTATTTT	CASSLALTDTQYF
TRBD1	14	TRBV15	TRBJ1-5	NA	TGTGCCACCAGCAGGGGACAGGAGAATCAGCCCCAGCATTTT	CATSRGQENQPQHF
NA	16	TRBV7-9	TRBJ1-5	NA	TGTGCCAGCAGCCAAGGGGCAGGGTTGGTCAATCAGCCCCAGCATTTT	CASSQGAGLVNQPQHF
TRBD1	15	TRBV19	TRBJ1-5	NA	TGTGCCAGTAGTAACCGGGACAGAATCAATCAGCCCCAGCATTTT	CASSNRDRINQPQHF
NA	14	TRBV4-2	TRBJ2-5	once	TGTGCCAGCAGCCAAGATGGAGGGCCCCGGACCCAGTACTTC	CASSQDGGPRTQYF
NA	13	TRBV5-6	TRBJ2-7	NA	TGTGCCAGCAGCATAGATTTAAGCTACGAGCAGTACTTC	CASSIDLSYEQYF
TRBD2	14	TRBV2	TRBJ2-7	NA	TGTGCCAGCAGGCTCCTAGCGGGAGGTGCTGAGCAGTACTTC	CASRLLAGGAEQYF
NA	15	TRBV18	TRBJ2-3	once	TGTGCCAGCTCACCACTACGGCGGGTGGCAGATACGCAGTATTTT	CASSPLRRVADTQYF
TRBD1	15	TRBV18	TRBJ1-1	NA	TGTGCCAGCTCACCCCGGACAGGGGCGAACACTGAAGCTTTCTTT	CASSPRTGANTEAFF
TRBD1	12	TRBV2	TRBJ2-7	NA	TGTGCCAGCAGGGACAGGGGGTACGAGCAGTACTTC	CASRDRGYEQYF
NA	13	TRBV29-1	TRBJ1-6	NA	TGCAGCGTCAGTCAGGGGTATAATTCACCCCTCCACTTT	CSVSQGYNSPLHF
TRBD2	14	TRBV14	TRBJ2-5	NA	TGTGCCAGCAGCCAAGATAGCGGGAGAGAGACCCAGTACTTC	CASSQDSGRETQYF
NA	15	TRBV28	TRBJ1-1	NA	TGTGCCAGCAGTCCACCTCTGCCCAGGCCTCCTGAAGCTTTCTTT	CASSPPLPRPPEAFF
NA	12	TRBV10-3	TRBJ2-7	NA	TGTGCCATCAGTCAGAACTCCTACGAGCAGTACTTC	CAISQNSYEQYF
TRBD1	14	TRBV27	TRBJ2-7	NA	TGTGCCAGCAGTCTTAGGGGACAGGGCTACGAGCAGTACTTC	CASSLRGQGYEQYF
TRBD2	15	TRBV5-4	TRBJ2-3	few	TGTGCCAGCAGCTTAGCGGGACTGAACACAGATACGCAGTATTTT	CASSLAGLNTDTQYF
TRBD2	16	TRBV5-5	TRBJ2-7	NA	TGTGCCAGCAGCCCCCAACTAGCGGGACCCTCCTACGAGCAGTACTTC	CASSPQLAGPSYEQYF
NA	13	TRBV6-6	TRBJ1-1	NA	TGTGCCAGCGGGAGATCAATGGGCACTGAAGCTTTCTTT	CASGRSMGTEAFF
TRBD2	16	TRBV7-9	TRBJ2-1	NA	TGTGCCAGCAGCTTTTTAGCGGGAGGGTGGAACAATGAGCAGTTCTTC	CASSFLAGGWNNEQFF
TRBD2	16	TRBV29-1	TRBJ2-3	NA	TGCAGCGTTGGACCTAGCGGGAATAGTGTCCGAGATACGCAGTATTTT	CSVGPSGNSVRDTQYF
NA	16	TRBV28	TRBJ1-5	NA	TGTGCCAGCAGTTTATTGGCCAGGATAAGCAATCAGCCCCAGCATTTT	CASSLLARISNQPQHF